This TCR beta chain was identified in a study of T-cell reconstitution after alpha-beta-depleted transplantation in children. Molecular barcoding with unique molecular identifiers was used for the TCRbeta library. In TCRdb, the PCR reads were re-called with MiXCR into one record per CDR3 protein. The table lists about 610,000 distinct CDR3 sequences, over 9.5% of them singletons. CDR3 length: 13 amino acids. Germline V gene data show CDR1 as LNHDA and CDR2 as SQIVND (reference sequence). V gave up 6 bases and J gave up 5 bases, with 13 bases separating them. Sequences were derived from PBMCs from the stem cell graft donor, sampled from the stem cell graft. This clonotype originated in a human donor who donated a stem cell graft to a child with acute myeloid leukemia. The chain couples TRBV19 to TRBJ1-1; TRBD1 is a possible D gene (5 bases). CDR3 loop: CASRGVRDTEAFF. The DNA for the CDR3 is TGTGCCAGTAGGGGGGTAAGGGATACTGAAGCTTTCTTT.